This T cell receptor beta chain was observed in a study of shared clonotypes between healthy human individuals (dated by TCRdb to about 2020). For context, the study as a whole: The cohort comprised two women and a few men aged 18 to 49 years. To estimate repertoire size and how much clonotype sharing occurs between individuals, the study deeply sequenced the blood TCR repertoires of several healthy adults. Between about 0.94 and 8.9 billion PBMCs per donor were obtained by leukapheresis. Libraries were prepared and TCR repertoires were sequenced by different laboratories using diverse techniques, in order to increase sequencing depth and limit assay-specific biases.

The CDR3 runs 13 residues from the cysteine to the phenylalanine. Only CDR3 DNA remains: 39 bases, in frame from the first base. Based on the germline V gene, the CDR1 and CDR2 sequences are SGHVS and FQNEAQ. Between the V and J ends, shortened by 3 bases and 7 bases respectively, the junction contains 13 bases. The study at large found these results: Sampling was restricted to blood, and TCR repertoires in tissues likely differ from the TCR repertoires found in blood. Based on pairwise subsampling, the degree of clonotype sharing among donors was expected to be affected by sequencing depth. The small number of donors limited the genetic and exposure-history diversity represented.

Using the deep immunoSEQ assay, TCR CDR3 regions were amplified from genomic DNA by multiplex PCR. Extracted genomic DNA from each cell subset was distributed evenly across all wells of several immunoSEQ 96-well plates, and each plate was treated as a replicate. For unsorted PBMC, 250 to 300 ng of genomic DNA, equivalent to around 30,000 T cell genomes, went into each replicate PCR. Unsorted PBMC genomic DNA was sequenced across ten immunoSEQ deep assay plates. Purified libraries were quantified with a Qubit 3.0 fluorometer, sized on a Bioanalyzer 2100, and re-quantified with the KAPA Library Quantification kit. Every immunoSEQ 96-well plate was sequenced on a separate single-read 150-cycle Illumina NextSeq 550 flow cell. The original pipeline was this. Because the immunoSEQ output held only junctional sequences and lacked quality scores, the filtering could not match the filtering applied to full-length reads. To assign V/J genes and CDR3, sequences were annotated using PyIR, a Python wrapper for IgBLAST v1.9, with IMGT germline references. Reads were removed for weak V/J assignments (E-value above 1e-6), missing CDR3, stop codons, out-of-frame junctions, or ambiguous translated residues. V3J clonotypes were defined as sequences sharing the same inferred V gene, J gene, and CDR3 amino acid sequence. Percentage overlap between repertoires was computed as shared unique clonotypes divided by the size of the smaller repertoire. Richness of each repertoire was evaluated using RTK rarefaction, the Chao1 estimator, and Recon v2.1 estimates of unobserved clonotypes. Imported from immuneACCESS, the table was reduced by TCRdb to in-frame sequences with V and J called. These copies leave out some clones; in studies compared against another copy, an unresolved V gene accounts for under half, and the cause of the remainder is not known. The V and J calls and clone size are taken from that table; D and trimming were inferred from the DNA. This sample comprises 450,000 to 500,000 clones, 78% of them detected only once. More than 10% of the sample is taken by the ten largest.

Ten or more counts support this clone. It lacks a known antigen. No much larger clonotype is one base removed from it; base qualities were not supplied. The donors were healthy, HIV-negative adults who had no recently reported acute infections or vaccinations. Every donor was a Caucasian adult living in Nashville, Tennessee, USA. For unsorted samples, 100 million or so PBMCs were counted, and genomic DNA was extracted using the QIAamp DNA Blood Mini kit. Blood was collected by leukapheresis, and PBMCs were isolated by Ficoll-Histopaque density gradient centrifugation and then cryopreserved in liquid nitrogen vapor phase.

The chain couples TRBV7-8 to TRBJ2-7, and possibly TRBD2, on 6 matching bases. Sample: PBMCs. This clonotype was obtained from a woman aged 40 to 55 in good health. Some clones in this sample may be carry-over from other donors' samples. The nucleotides are TGTGCCAGCAGCTTCGGGGGAACTACGGAGCAGTACTTC. Its coded protein is CASSFGGTTEQYF.